The 16 T cell receptor beta chains listed next were all sequenced from one sample in a study of blood T cell repertoires in COVID-19. Only in-frame clones appear in the TCRdb table, and some are missing; sequencing was by immunoSEQ multiplex PCR. The sample contains about 300,000 clones, 80% to 90% of which appear only once. Sequencing was carried out using peripheral blood. The receptor set was obtained from a woman between 45 and 60 years old with acute or convalescent COVID-19.

The chain is built from TRBV12-3 or TRBV12-4 and TRBJ1-2, with D perhaps TRBD1 (5 bases). V was cut by 6 bases and J by 4 bases, with 9 bases left in between. The CDR3 totals 12 residues. Here the CDR3 DNA reads TGTGCCAGCAGCCGGGGGGGCTATGGCTACACCTTC. This sequence encodes CASSRGGYGYTF.

The chain combines TRBV29-1 with TRBJ2-5; D is perhaps TRBD1 (6 bases). The CDR3 runs 14 residues. V lost 5 bases and J 3 bases, leaving 16 bases between the germline ends. CDR1 and CDR2 (germline): SQVTM, ANQGSEA. CDR3 sequence: CSVHGGPGKETQYF. In nucleotides, the CDR3 is TGCAGCGTTCATGGGGGCCCCGGAAAAGAGACCCAGTACTTC.

This clone was seen more than once but under ten times. This chain links TRBV2 with TRBJ1-1, with a possible D match to TRBD1 (6 bases). V was cut by 3 bases and J by 9 bases, with 17 bases left in between. CDR1 SNHLY and CDR2 FYNNEI come from the germline V gene. The CDR3 extends over 14 amino acids. CDR3 DNA sequence: TGTGCCAGCAGTGACCTGCGCTCCCGGGACAAAGCTTTCTTT. As protein: CASSDLRSRDKAFF. The full variable domain, completed using reference TRBV2 and TRBJ1-1, is EPEVTQTPSHQVTQMGQEVILRCVPISNHLYFYWYRQILGQKVEFLVSFYNNEISEKSEIFDDQFSVERPDGSNFTLKIRSTKLEDSAMYFCASSDLRSRDKAFFGQGTRLTVV.

The gene calls are TRBV6-1 and TRBJ1-1; D call uncertain. Per germline, CDR1 MNHNS and CDR2 SASEGT. The CDR3 has 15 amino acids. V gave up 3 bases and J gave up 1 base, with 12 bases separating them. CDR3 bases: TGTGCCAGCAGTGATTTCGGCAGGTCGAACACTGAAGCTTTCTTT. Its protein product is CASSDFGRSNTEAFF.

CDR3 sequence: CASKGEQEKLFF. For the CDR3, the DNA is TGTGCCAGCAAGGGGGAGCAGGAAAAACTGTTTTTT. The J gene is TRBJ1-4, the V gene TRBV5-8; perhaps TRBD1 as D (6 bases). Germline CDR1 and CDR2: SGHTS and YDEGEE. The CDR3 sequence is 12 residues long. Trimming stripped 6 bases from V and 8 bases from J, with 11 bases between. The entire variable domain, with the rest obtained from reference TRBV5-8 and TRBJ1-4, is as follows: EAGVTQSPTHLIKTRGQQATLRCSPISGHTSVYWYQQALGLGLQFLLWYDEGEERNRGNFPPRFSGRQFPNYSSELNVNALELEDSALYLCASKGEQEKLFFGSGTQLSVL.

The V and J genes are TRBV4-1 and TRBJ1-6; D unresolved. Germline V gives CDR1 MGHRA, CDR2 YSYEKL. V was shortened by 4 bases and J by 6 bases, with 19 bases between the two germline ends. This CDR3 has 17 amino acids. The CDR3 DNA follows: TGCGCCAGCAGCCTTCACCGGTTCCGAGAGGCTAATTCACCCCTCCACTTT. Residues: CASSLHRFREANSPLHF.

This clone was recorded once. The rearrangement links TRBV27 to TRBJ2-5, with D unresolved. Germline CDR1 is MNHEY and CDR2 is SMNVEV (reference sequence). V gave up 0 bases and J gave up 4 bases, with 6 bases separating them. The CDR3 is 13 amino acids. CDR3 amino acids: CASSLSGRETQYF. In nucleotides, the CDR3 is TGTGCCAGCAGTTTATCGGGCAGAGAGACCCAGTACTTC.

This clone occurred a few times. This chain uses TRBV28 with TRBJ1-6, with TRBD1 matching 7 bases. With V trimmed by 6 bases and J by 7 bases, 6 bases remained unmatched. Germline CDR1 is MDHEN and CDR2 is SYDVKM. The CDR3 totals 14 residues. The DNA for the CDR3 is TGTGCCAGCAGCACAGGGGAAGGAAATTCACCCCTCCACTTT. Its protein is CASSTGEGNSPLHF. The full variable domain, its missing parts supplied by reference TRBV28 and TRBJ1-6, is DVKVTQSSRYLVKRTGEKVFLECVQDMDHENMFWYRQDPGLGLRLIYFSYDVKMKEKGDIPEGYSVSREKKERFSLILESASTNQTSMYLCASSTGEGNSPLHFGNGTRLTVT.

The sample holds one count of this clone. Other DNA sequences in the sample encode the same CDR3. J is TRBJ2-7 and V is TRBV18; 9 nucleotides line up with TRBD1. The CDR3 has 14 amino acids. Losses at the gene ends were 3 bases for V and 4 bases for J; bases not matched to a gene: 4. Per germline, CDR1 KGHSH and CDR2 LQKENI. The CDR3 DNA is TGTGCCAGCTCACCTAGGACAGGGGATTACGAGCAGTACTTC. It encodes CASSPRTGDYEQYF.

This clone was seen a single time. The chain uses TRBV10-3 and TRBJ2-2; 7 nucleotides match TRBD1. The CDR3 runs 14 residues. Germline V gene data show CDR1 as ENHRY and CDR2 as SYGVKD. V lost 11 bases to trimming and J lost 3 bases; unmatched junction nucleotides: 9. This chain's CDR3 is CASGTDRDTGELFF. The CDR3 DNA reads as TGTGCCTCGGGGACCGACAGGGACACCGGGGAGCTGTTTTTT.

DNA of the CDR3: TGTGCCAGCATGAGGCGCCTGGCGGGGGGTGGAGAGACCCAGTACTTC. This gives the protein CASMRRLAGGGETQYF. This chain uses TRBV2 with TRBJ2-5, with TRBD2 matching 8 bases. The germline CDR1 and CDR2 sequences are SNHLY and FYNNEI. The junction had 14 bases not matched to a gene; V was cut back by 7 bases and J by 4 bases. This CDR3 region has 16 residues.

In this sample, this clone turned up a few times. J is TRBJ2-1 and V is TRBV6-2 or TRBV6-3, with D possibly matching TRBD2 (6 bases). V lost 2 bases and J 9 bases, leaving 17 bases between the germline ends. CDR1 and CDR2 (germline): MNHEY, SVGEGT. The CDR3 has 15 amino acids. Here the CDR3 reads CASSYRRGRGSEQFF. The DNA of the CDR3 is TGTGCCAGCAGTTACAGGCGGGGTCGGGGGAGTGAGCAGTTCTTC.

V and J are TRBV24-1 and TRBJ1-6; 9 bases agree with TRBD1. The CDR3 has 14 residues. V trimming: 3 bases; J trimming: 11 bases; junction bases outside the gene matches: 4. Germline values: CDR1 KGHDR, CDR2 SFDVKD. The CDR3: CATSDGGQGAPLHF. The CDR3 bases are TGTGCCACCAGTGATGGGGGACAGGGTGCACCCCTCCACTTT.

V and J are TRBV5-5 and TRBJ1-1; TRBD1 agrees at 8 bases. In germline, CDR1 is SGHKS, CDR2 YYEKEE (reference sequence). The CDR3 consists of 16 residues. V lost 5 bases and J lost 1; bases outside the gene matches: 10. The CDR3 reads CASSATPGTGNTEAFF. CDR3 DNA sequence: TGTGCCAGCAGTGCTACTCCAGGGACAGGGAACACTGAAGCTTTCTTT.

This clone was seen only a few times. This chain joins TRBV5-4 and TRBJ2-1; 7 nucleotides match TRBD2. The length of the CDR3 is 17 residues. Germline lookup yields CDR1 SGHNT and CDR2 YYREEE (reference sequence). J was trimmed by 4 bases and V by 4 bases; bases with no gene match: 14. The CDR3 sequence: CASSQASLAASYNEQFF. The CDR3 region has the DNA TGTGCCAGCAGCCAGGCGTCGCTAGCGGCTAGTTACAATGAGCAGTTCTTC.

The genes are TRBV20-1 and TRBJ1-1; 8 positions match TRBD1. The CDR3 length is 11 residues. Germline CDR1 and CDR2: DFQATT and SNEGSKA (reference sequence). CDR3 residues: CRVQGVTEAFF. The CDR3 DNA is TGCAGAGTACAGGGGGTGACTGAAGCTTTCTTT.